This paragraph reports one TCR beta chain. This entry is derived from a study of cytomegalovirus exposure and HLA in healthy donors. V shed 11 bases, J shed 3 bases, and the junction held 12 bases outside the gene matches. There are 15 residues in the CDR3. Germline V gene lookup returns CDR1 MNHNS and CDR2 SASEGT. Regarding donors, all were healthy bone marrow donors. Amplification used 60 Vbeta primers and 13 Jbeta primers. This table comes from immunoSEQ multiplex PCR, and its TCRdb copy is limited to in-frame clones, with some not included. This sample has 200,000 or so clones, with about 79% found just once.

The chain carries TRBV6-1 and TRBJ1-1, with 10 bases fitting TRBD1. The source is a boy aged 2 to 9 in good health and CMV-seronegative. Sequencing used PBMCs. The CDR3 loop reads CAATSRDRGYTEAFF. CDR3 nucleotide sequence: TGTGCCGCCACCTCCCGGGACAGGGGATACACTGAAGCTTTCTTT.